This T cell receptor (beta chain) comes out of a study of shared clonotypes between healthy human individuals. Study conclusions and caveats: Clonotypes which were not shared had lower generation probabilities than clonotypes that all four donors shared. As a rule, naive subsets had a larger estimated richness than memory subsets.

The length of the CDR3 is 13 residues. CDR1 is MDHEN and CDR2 is SYDVKM in the germline V gene. V was cut by 5 bases and J by 9 bases, with 17 bases left in between. Assay: immunoSEQ multiplex PCR; the TCRdb copy retains only in-frame clones and omits some. Of 2 million to 3 million clones detected, 90% to 95% appear once; the ten largest clones hold 0.36%. Turning to this clone: Antigen unknown.

This TCR derives from a man between 18 and 29 years old in good health. Some clones in this sample may be carry-over from other donors' samples. Source material: naive CD4+ T cells from PBMCs. The subset: CD45RA+ positively selected. The rearrangement links TRBV28 to TRBJ2-7, with a possible D match to TRBD2 (5 bases). The CDR3 DNA reads TGTGCCAGCAGTCCCCCCCCGGCGGGCCCGCAGTACTTC. It codes for CASSPPPAGPQYF.